This T cell receptor (beta chain) stems from a study of OX40 agonist ivuxolimab in advanced cancers. The V end was cut by 5 bases, the J end by 4 bases, with 15 bases between. This CDR3 has 15 residues. Germline V CDR1 and CDR2: SNHLY, FYNNEI. The table came from immunoSEQ multiplex PCR; TCRdb's copy has only in-frame clones and leaves some out. The profile shows approximately 84,000 clones, approximately 89% of them singletons. The V gene is TRBV2, the J gene TRBJ1-3; TRBD1 might be the D (6 bases). The clonotype was recovered from an adult with an advanced solid tumor such as melanoma, head and neck, liver or kidney cancer. The sample in question was CD4+ or CD8+ T cells sorted from blood, obtained in a trial of the OX40 agonist ivuxolimab. The CDR3 DNA is TGTGCCAGCAGTAACCAGGGGAGGTTCGGAAACACCATATATTTT. It is translated as CASSNQGRFGNTIYF.